This TCR beta chain was sequenced during a study of cytomegalovirus exposure and HLA in healthy donors. Study outcomes and limitations: A missense DCLRE1C variant was associated with V- and J-gene trimming of TCR beta chains in a later analysis, and an independent cohort replicated the association. Sequencing depth roughly uniform across donors was assumed in presence/absence analyses.

13 Jbeta primers and 60 Vbeta primers were used for the PCR. Sequenced by immunoSEQ multiplex PCR; TCRdb stores in-frame clones only, minus some. The sample lists about 140,000 clones; around 57% were seen once. The CDR3 spans 14 residues. Germline CDR1 is PRHDT and CDR2 is FYEKMQ (reference sequence). V was shortened by 0 bases and J by 7 bases, with 12 bases between the two germline ends. A remark on this clone: Its matching antigen is unknown.

The TCR was taken from a male donor in good health and CMV-seronegative. The chain joins TRBV13 to TRBJ1-1, with D possibly matching TRBD1 (6 bases). Sequenced input: PBMCs. CDR3 nucleotide sequence: TGTGCCAGCAGCTTAGGCTGGACAGCGCTTGAAGCTTTCTTT. This sequence encodes CASSLGWTALEAFF.